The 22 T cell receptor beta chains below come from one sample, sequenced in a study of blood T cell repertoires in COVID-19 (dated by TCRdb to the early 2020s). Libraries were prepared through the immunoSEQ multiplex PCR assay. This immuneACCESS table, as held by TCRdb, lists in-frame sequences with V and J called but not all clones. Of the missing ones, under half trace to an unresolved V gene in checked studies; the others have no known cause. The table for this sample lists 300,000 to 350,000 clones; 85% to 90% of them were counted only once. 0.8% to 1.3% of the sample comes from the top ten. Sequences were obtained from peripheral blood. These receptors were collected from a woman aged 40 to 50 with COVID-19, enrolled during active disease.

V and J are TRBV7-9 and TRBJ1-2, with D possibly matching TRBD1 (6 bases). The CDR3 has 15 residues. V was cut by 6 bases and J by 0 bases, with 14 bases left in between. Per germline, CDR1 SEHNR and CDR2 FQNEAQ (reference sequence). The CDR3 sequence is CASRAGEAANYGYTF. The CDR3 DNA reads TGTGCCAGCAGAGCAGGGGAAGCGGCTAACTATGGCTACACCTTC.

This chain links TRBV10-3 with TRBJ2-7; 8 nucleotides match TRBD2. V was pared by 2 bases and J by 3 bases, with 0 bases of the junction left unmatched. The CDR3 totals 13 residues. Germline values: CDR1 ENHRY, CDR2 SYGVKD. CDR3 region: CAISEAGGYEQYF. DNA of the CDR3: TGTGCCATCAGTGAGGCGGGAGGCTACGAGCAGTACTTC.

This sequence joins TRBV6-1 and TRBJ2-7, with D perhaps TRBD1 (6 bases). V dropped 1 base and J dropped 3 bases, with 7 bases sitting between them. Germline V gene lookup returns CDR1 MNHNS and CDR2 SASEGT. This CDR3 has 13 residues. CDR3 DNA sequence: TGTGCCAGCAGTGAAGGGGACAACTACGAGCAGTACTTC. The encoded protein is CASSEGDNYEQYF.

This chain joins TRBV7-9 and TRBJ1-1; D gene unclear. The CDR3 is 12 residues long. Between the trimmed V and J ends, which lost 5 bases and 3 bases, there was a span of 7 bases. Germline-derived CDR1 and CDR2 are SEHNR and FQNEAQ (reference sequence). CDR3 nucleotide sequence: TGTGCCAGCAGCGCCCGGGACACTGAAGCTTTCTTT. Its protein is CASSARDTEAFF.

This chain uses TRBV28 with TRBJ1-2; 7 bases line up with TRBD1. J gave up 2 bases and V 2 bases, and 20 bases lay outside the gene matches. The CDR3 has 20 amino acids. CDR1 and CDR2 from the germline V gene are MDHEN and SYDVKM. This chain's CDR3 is CASSLQNPNRGPVVNYGYTF. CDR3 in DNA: TGTGCCAGCAGTTTACAAAACCCAAACAGGGGACCGGTCGTCAACTATGGCTACACCTTC.

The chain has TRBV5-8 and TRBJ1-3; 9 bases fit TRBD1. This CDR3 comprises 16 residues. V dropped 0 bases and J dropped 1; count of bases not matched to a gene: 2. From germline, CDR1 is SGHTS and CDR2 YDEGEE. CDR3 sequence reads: CASSLGDRVSGNTIYF. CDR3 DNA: TGTGCCAGCAGCTTGGGGGACAGGGTATCTGGAAACACCATATATTTT.

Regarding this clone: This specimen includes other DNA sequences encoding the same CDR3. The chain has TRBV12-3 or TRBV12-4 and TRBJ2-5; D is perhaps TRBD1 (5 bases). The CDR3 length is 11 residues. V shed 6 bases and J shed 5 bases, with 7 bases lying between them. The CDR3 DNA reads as TGTGCCAGCAGCCCAGGGGAGACCCAGTACTTC. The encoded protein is CASSPGETQYF.

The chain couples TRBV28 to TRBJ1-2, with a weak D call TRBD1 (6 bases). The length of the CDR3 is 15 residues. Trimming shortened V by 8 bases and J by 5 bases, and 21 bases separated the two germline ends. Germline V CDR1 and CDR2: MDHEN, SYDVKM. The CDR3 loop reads CASSLGGGIRYGYTF. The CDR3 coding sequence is TGTGCCAGCTCCTTAGGGGGAGGGATCCGGTATGGCTACACCTTC.

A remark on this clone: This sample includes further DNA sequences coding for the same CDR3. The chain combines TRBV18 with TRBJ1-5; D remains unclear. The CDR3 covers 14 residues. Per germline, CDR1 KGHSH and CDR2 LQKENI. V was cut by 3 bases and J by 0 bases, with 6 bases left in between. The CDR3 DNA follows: TGTGCCAGCTCACCCGGGGATAGCAATCAGCCCCAGCATTTT. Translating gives CASSPGDSNQPQHF.

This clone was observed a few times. The CDR3, as DNA: TGCGCCAGCAGCTCCCATAACAGGGGCGCGAGGTTCTACGAGCAGTACTTC. Translated, it gives CASSSHNRGARFYEQYF. The V and J genes are TRBV5-1 and TRBJ2-7; 7 bases are shared with TRBD1. The germline V gene has CDR1 SGHRS and CDR2 YFSETQ. The CDR3 has 17 amino acids. Trimming took 3 bases from V and 3 from J; bases not matched to a gene: 15. The full variable domain, its missing parts supplied by reference TRBV5-1 and TRBJ2-7, is KAGVTQTPRYLIKTRGQQVTLSCSPISGHRSVSWYQQTPGQGLQFLFEYFSETQRNKGNFPGRFSGRQFSNSRSEMNVSTLELGDSALYLCASSSHNRGARFYEQYFGPGTRLTVT.

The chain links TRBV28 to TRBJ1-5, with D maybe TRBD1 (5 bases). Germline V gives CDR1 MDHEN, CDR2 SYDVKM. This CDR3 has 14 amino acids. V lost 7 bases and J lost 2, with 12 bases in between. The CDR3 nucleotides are TGTGCCAGCACGGGGGACTTGGGCAATCAGCCCCAGCATTTT. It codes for CASTGDLGNQPQHF.

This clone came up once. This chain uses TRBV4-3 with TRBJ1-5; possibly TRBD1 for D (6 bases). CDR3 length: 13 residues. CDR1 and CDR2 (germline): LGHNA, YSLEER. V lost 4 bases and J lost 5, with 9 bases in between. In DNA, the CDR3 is TGCGCCAGCAGCCTCAGGGGCGATCAGCCCCAGCATTTT. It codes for CASSLRGDQPQHF.

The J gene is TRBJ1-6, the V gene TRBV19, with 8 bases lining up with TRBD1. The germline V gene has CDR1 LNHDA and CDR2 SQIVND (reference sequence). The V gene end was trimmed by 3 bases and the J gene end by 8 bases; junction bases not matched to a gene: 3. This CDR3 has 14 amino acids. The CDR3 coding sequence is TGTGCCAGTAGTATGGGACAGGCCGATTCACCCCTCCACTTT. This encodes CASSMGQADSPLHF. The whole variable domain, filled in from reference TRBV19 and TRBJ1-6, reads DGGITQSPKYLFRKEGQNVTLSCEQNLNHDAMYWYRQDPGQGLRLIYYSQIVNDFQKGDIAEGYSVSREKKESFPLTVTSAQKNPTAFYLCASSMGQADSPLHFGNGTRLTVT.

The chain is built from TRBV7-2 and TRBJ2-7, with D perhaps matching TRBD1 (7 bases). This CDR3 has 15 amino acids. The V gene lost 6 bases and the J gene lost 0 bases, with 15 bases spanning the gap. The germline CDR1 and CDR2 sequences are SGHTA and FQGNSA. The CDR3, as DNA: TGTGCCAGCAGGTATACGGGGGACAGCTCCTACGAGCAGTACTTC. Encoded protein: CASRYTGDSSYEQYF. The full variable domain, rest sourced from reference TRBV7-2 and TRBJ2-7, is GAGVSQSPSNKVTEKGKDVELRCDPISGHTALYWYRQSLGQGLEFLIYFQGNSAPDKSGLPSDRFSAERTGGSVSTLTIQRTQQEDSAVYLCASRYTGDSSYEQYFGPGTRLTVT.

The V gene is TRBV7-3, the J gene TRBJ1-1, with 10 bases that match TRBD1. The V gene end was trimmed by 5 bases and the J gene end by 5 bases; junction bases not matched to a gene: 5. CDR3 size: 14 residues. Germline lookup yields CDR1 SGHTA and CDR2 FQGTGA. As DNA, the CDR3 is TGTGCCAGCAGCACCCGACAGGGGGCAACTGAAGCTTTCTTT. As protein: CASSTRQGATEAFF.

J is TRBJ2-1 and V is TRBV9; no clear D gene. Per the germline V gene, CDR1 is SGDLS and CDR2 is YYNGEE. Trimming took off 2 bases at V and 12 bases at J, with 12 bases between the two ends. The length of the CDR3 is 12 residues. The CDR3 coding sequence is TGTGCCAGCAGCGTCAGAACCACCGTGCAGTTCTTC. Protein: CASSVRTTVQFF.

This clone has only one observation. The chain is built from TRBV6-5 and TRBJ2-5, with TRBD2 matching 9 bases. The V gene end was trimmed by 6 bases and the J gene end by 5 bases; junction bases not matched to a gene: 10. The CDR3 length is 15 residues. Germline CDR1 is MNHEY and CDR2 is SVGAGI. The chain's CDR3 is CASSPGTSFSETQYF. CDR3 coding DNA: TGTGCCAGCAGCCCCGGGACTAGCTTTTCCGAGACCCAGTACTTC.

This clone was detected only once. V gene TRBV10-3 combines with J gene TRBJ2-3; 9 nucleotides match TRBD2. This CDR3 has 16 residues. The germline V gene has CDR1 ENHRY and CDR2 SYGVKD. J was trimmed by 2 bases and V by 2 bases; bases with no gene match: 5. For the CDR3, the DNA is TGTGCCATCAGTGAGGGTCTAGCGGGGTCCACAGATACGCAGTATTTT. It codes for CAISEGLAGSTDTQYF.

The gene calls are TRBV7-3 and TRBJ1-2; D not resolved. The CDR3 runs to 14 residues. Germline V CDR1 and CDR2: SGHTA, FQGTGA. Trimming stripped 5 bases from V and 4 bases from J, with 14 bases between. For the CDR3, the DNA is TGTGCCAGCAGCCCTAGCCGGGAAATCTATGGCTACACCTTC. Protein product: CASSPSREIYGYTF.

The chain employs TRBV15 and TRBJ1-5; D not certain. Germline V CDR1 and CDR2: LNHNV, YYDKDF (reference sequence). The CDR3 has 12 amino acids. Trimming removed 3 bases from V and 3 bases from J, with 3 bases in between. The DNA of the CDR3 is TGTGCCACCAGCAGCTCCAATCAGCCCCAGCATTTT. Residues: CATSSSNQPQHF. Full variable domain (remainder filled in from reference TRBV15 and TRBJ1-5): DAMVIQNPRYQVTQFGKPVTLSCSQTLNHNVMYWYQQKSSQAPKLLFHYYDKDFNNEADTPDNFQSRRPNTSFCFLDIRSPGLGDTAMYLCATSSSNQPQHFGDGTRLSIL.

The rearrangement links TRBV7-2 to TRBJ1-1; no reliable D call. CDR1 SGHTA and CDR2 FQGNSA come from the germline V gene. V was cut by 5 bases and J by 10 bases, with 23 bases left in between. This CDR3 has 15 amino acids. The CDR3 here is CASSPEVETTSGAFF. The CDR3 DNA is TGTGCCAGCAGCCCAGAGGTTGAAACTACATCTGGAGCTTTCTTT.

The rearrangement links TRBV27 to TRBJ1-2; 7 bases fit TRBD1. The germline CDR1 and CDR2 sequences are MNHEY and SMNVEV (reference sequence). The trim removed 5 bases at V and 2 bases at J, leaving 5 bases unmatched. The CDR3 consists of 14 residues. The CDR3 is CASSPPGQNYGYTF. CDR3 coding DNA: TGTGCCAGCAGTCCACCGGGACAGAACTATGGCTACACCTTC.